Shown below are 5 T cell receptor beta chains from a single sample sequenced in a study of patients and donors after allogeneic stem cell transplantation. TCRdb analysed the RT-PCR reads with MiXCR anew, one entry per CDR3 protein. The table lists roughly 200,000 distinct CDR3 sequences, roughly 38% of them singletons. Sequenced: blood, either unsorted or a sorted T cell fraction (not recorded which). These receptors all stem from a human donor who was either an allogeneic HSCT recipient or a stem cell or donor lymphocyte infusion donor (not recorded which). It is not recorded whose cells these are; they may come from a transplant donor.

This clonotype came up a few times. The CDR3 sequence is CASSSGELRPEEKLFF. CDR3 DNA sequence: TGTGCCAGCAGCTCGGGCGAACTCCGACCGGAAGAAAAACTGTTTTTT. This rearrangement joins TRBV7-9 to TRBJ1-4; D uncertain. The CDR3 length is 16 residues. The V and J ends lost 4 bases and 8 bases respectively, with 20 bases between them. Germline-derived CDR1 and CDR2 are SEHNR and FQNEAQ (reference sequence). The whole variable domain, remainder taken from reference TRBV7-9 and TRBJ1-4, is DTGVSQNPRHKITKRGQNVTFRCDPISEHNRLYWYRQTLGQGPEFLTYFQNEAQLEKSRLLSDRFSAERPKGSFSTLEIQRTEQGDSAMYLCASSSGELRPEEKLFFGSGTQLSVL.

This clonotype turned up a few times. This rearrangement joins TRBV7-2 to TRBJ1-1; D call uncertain. Trimming left V 3 bases short and J 4 bases short, with 6 bases between. Germline V lookup: CDR1 SGHTA, CDR2 FQGNSA. The CDR3 spans 12 residues. CDR3 amino acids: CASSFWGTEAFF. DNA of the CDR3: TGTGCCAGCAGCTTCTGGGGCACTGAAGCTTTCTTT.

The chain joins TRBV12-3 or TRBV12-4 to TRBJ1-4; 7 nucleotides agree with TRBD1. The CDR3 spans 14 residues. With 6 bases clipped from V and 3 bases from J, the junction kept 4 bases outside the gene matches. CDR3 sequence: CASSPTGANEKLFF. CDR3 coding DNA: TGTGCCAGCAGCCCCACAGGGGCTAATGAAAAACTGTTTTTT.

This clonotype was observed a few times. The rearrangement uses TRBV27 and TRBJ2-5, with 9 bases fitting TRBD2. The V gene end was trimmed by 2 bases and the J gene end by 4 bases; junction bases not matched to a gene: 5. The CDR3 spans 15 residues. Per the germline V gene, CDR1 is MNHEY and CDR2 is SMNVEV (reference sequence). CDR3 in DNA: TGTGCCAGCAGTTTAGCGGGGGGGCTGGGAGAGACCCAGTACTTC. It is translated as CASSLAGGLGETQYF.

The chain uses TRBV4-2 and TRBJ1-2; D call uncertain. CDR1 and CDR2 (germline): LGHNA, YNFKEQ. The CDR3 consists of 16 residues. Trimming stripped 0 bases from V and 4 bases from J, with 15 bases between. The CDR3 DNA sequence: TGTGCCAGCAGCCAAGAGGGCGCCTTCAAATTCTATGGCTACACCTTC. The encoded protein is CASSQEGAFKFYGYTF.